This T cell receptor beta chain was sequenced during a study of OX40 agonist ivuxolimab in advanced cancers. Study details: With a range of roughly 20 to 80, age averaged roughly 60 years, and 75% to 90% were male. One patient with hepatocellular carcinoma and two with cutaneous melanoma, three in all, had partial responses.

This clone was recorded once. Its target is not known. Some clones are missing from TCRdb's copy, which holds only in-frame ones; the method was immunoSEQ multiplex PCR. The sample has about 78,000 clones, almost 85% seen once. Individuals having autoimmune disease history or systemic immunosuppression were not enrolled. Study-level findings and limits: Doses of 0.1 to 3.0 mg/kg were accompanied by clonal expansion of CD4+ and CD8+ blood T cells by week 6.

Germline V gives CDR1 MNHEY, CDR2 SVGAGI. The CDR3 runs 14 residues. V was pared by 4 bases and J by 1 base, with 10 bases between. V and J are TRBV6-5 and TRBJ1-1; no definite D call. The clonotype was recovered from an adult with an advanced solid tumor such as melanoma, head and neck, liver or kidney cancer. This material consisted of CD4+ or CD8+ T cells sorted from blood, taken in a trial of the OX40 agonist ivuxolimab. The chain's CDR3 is CASSSGRPNTEAFF. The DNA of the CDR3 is TGTGCCAGCAGTTCCGGGCGTCCGAACACTGAAGCTTTCTTT.